This T cell receptor (beta chain) was sequenced in a study of early T cells in non-severe SARS-CoV-2 infection. The V end was cut by 7 bases, the J end by 6 bases, with 18 bases between. The germline gives CDR1 MGHRA, CDR2 YSYEKL. CDR3 length: 15 residues. Using its own MiXCR run on the 5' RACE reads, TCRdb lists one record per CDR3 protein. Here the sample spans tens of thousands of distinct CDR3 sequences, 3.5% to 5.5% being singletons. There are many counts of this clonotype. Its specificity is unknown. Study-level findings and limits: VDJdb matching, biased toward anti-spike CD8 responses, missed private and CD4 specificities.

This TCR derives from an adult who was a healthcare worker with PCR-confirmed SARS-CoV-2 infection or an uninfected control (not recorded which). Specimen: whole blood. This chain links TRBV4-1 with TRBJ2-2; D is perhaps TRBD1 or TRBD2 (6 bases each). CDR3 protein: CASKFRGQGPGELFF. DNA for the CDR3: TGCGCCAGCAAGTTTCGGGGGCAGGGGCCCGGGGAGCTGTTTTTT.